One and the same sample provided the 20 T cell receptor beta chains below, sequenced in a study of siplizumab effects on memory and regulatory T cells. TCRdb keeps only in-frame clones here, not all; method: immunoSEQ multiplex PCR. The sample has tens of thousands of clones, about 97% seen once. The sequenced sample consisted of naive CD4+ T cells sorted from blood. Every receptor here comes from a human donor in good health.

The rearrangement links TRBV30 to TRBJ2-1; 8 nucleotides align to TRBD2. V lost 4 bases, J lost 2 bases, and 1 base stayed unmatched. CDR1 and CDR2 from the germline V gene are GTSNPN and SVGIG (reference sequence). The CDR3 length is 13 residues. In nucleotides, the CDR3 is TGTGCCTGGACGGGGGGGGCCTACAATGAGCAGTTCTTC. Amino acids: CAWTGGAYNEQFF. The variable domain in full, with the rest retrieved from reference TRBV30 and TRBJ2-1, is SQTIHQWPATLVQPVGSPLSLECTVEGTSNPNLYWYRQAAGRGLQLLFYSVGIGQISSEVPQNLSASRPQDRQFILSSKKLLLSDSGFYLCAWTGGAYNEQFFGPGTRLTVL.

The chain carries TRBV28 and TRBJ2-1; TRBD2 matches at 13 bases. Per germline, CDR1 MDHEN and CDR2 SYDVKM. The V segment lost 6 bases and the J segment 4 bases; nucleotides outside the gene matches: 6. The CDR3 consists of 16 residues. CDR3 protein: CASSSSGLAGYNEQFF. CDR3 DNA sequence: TGTGCCAGCAGCTCTTCGGGACTAGCGGGATACAATGAGCAGTTCTTC.

This CDR3 is CAWSAGGQGTYGYTF. As DNA, the CDR3 is TGTGCCTGGAGTGCGGGAGGACAGGGGACCTATGGCTACACCTTC. The genes are TRBV30 and TRBJ1-2; TRBD1 aligns across 9 bases. Germline V CDR1 and CDR2: GTSNPN, SVGIG (reference sequence). Losses at the gene ends were 1 base for V and 4 bases for J; bases not matched to a gene: 7. The CDR3 runs 15 residues.

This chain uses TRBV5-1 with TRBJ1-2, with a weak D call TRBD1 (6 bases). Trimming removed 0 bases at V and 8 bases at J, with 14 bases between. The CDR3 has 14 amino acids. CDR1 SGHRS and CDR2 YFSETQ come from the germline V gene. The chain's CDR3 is CASSLVQGRGGYTF. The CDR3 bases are TGCGCCAGCAGCTTGGTACAGGGACGGGGCGGCTACACCTTC.

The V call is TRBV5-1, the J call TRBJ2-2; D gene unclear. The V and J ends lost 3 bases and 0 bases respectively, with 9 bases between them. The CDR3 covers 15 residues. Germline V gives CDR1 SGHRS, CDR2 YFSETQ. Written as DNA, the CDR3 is TGCGCCAGCAGCTCCGACATAACGAACACCGGGGAGCTGTTTTTT. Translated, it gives CASSSDITNTGELFF.

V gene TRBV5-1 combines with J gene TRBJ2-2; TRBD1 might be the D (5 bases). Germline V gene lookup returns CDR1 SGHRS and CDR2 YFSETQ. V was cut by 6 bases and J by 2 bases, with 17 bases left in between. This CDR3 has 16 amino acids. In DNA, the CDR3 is TGCGCCAGCACGGCGCATAGACAGAGAAACACCGGGGAGCTGTTTTTT. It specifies CASTAHRQRNTGELFF.

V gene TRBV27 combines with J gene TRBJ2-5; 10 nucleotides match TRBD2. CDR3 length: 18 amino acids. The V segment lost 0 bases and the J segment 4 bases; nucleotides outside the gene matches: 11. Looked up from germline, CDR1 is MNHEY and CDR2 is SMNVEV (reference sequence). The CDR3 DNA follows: TGTGCCAGCAGTTTATCGAGGCTAGCGGGAGCCCCGGGAGAGACCCAGTACTTC. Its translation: CASSLSRLAGAPGETQYF.

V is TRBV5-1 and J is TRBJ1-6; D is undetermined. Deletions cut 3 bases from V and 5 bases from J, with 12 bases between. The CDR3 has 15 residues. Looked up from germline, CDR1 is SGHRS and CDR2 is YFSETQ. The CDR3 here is CASSWTDPHNSPLHF. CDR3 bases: TGCGCCAGCAGCTGGACGGACCCCCATAATTCACCCCTCCACTTT.

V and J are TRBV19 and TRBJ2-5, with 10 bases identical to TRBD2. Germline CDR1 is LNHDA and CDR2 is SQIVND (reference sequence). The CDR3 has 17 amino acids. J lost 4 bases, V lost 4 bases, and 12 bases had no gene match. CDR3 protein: CASSTHPSGRGRETQYF. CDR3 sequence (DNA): TGTGCCAGTAGTACACACCCAAGCGGGAGGGGTAGAGAGACCCAGTACTTC.

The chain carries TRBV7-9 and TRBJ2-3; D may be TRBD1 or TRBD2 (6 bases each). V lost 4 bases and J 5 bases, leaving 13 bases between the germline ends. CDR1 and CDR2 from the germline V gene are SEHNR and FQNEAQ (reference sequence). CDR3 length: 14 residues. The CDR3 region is CASSSKGGGDTQYF. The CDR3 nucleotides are TGTGCCAGCAGCTCCAAGGGGGGTGGAGATACGCAGTATTTT.

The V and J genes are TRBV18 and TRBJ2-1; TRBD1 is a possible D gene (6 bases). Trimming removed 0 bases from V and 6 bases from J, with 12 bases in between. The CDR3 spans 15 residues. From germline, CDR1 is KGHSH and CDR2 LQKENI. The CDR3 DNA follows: TGTGCCAGCTCACCACCGGGCAGGGGAATCAATGAGCAGTTCTTC. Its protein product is CASSPPGRGINEQFF.

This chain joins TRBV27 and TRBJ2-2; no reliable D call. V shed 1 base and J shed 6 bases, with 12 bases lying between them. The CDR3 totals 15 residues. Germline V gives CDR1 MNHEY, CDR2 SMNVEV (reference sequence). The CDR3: CASSLYSFVAGELFF. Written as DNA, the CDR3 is TGTGCCAGCAGTTTATATTCCTTTGTGGCCGGGGAGCTGTTTTTT.

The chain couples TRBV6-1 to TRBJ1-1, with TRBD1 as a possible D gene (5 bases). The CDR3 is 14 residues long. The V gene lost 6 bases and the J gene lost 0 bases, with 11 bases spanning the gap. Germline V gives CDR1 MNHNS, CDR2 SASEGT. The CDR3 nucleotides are TGTGCCAGCAGGAAGGGGTTCATGAACACTGAAGCTTTCTTT. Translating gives CASRKGFMNTEAFF.

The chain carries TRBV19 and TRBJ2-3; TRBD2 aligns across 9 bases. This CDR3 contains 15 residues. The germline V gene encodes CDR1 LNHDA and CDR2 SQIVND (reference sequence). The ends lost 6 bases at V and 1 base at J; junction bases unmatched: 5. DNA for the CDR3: TGTGCCAGTAGCCCTAGCGGGACTGGCACAGATACGCAGTATTTT. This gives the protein CASSPSGTGTDTQYF.

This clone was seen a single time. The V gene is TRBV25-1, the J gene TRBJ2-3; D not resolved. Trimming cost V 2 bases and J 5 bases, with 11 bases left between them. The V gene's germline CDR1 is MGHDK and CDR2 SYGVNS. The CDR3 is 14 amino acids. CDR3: CASSEVNQLDTQYF. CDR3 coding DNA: TGTGCCAGCAGTGAAGTCAACCAGTTAGATACGCAGTATTTT.

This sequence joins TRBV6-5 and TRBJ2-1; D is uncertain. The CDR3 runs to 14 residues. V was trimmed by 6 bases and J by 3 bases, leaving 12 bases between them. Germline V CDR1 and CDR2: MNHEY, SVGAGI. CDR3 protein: CASRPIEFYNEQFF. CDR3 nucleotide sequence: TGTGCCAGCAGGCCGATAGAGTTCTACAATGAGCAGTTCTTC.

CDR3 coding DNA: TGCGCCAGCAGCTTGGTGGGGGCGCGGAACACCGGGGAGCTGTTTTTT. This sequence encodes CASSLVGARNTGELFF. The V and J genes are TRBV5-1 and TRBJ2-2, with D possibly TRBD1 on 6 matching bases. Germline values: CDR1 SGHRS, CDR2 YFSETQ. The CDR3 contains 16 residues. V was shortened by 0 bases and J by 1 base, with 10 bases between the two germline ends.

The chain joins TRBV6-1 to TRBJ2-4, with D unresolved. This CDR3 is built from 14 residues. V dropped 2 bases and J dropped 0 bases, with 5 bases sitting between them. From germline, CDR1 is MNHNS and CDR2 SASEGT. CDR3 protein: CASSELLAKNIQYF. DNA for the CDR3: TGTGCCAGCAGTGAACTTCTAGCCAAAAACATTCAGTACTTC.

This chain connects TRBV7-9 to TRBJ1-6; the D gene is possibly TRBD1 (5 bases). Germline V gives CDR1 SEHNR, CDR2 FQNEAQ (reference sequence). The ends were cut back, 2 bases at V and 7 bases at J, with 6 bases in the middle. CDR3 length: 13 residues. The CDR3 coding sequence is TGTGCCAGCAGCTTACAGGGAAATTCACCCCTCCACTTT. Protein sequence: CASSLQGNSPLHF.

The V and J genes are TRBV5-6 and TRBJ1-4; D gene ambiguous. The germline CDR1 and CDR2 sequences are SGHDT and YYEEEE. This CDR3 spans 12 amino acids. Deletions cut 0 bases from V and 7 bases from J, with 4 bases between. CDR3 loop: CASSLGSEKLFF. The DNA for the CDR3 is TGTGCCAGCAGCTTGGGATCTGAAAAACTGTTTTTT.